These 24 T cell receptor beta chains originate from one sample sequenced in a study of OX40 agonist ivuxolimab in advanced cancers. The protocol was immunoSEQ multiplex PCR, while the TCRdb copy is restricted to in-frame clones and leaves out a portion. The sample holds 80,000 or so clones, roughly 86% seen once. Here the sequenced sample was CD4+ or CD8+ T cells sorted from blood, taken in a trial of the OX40 agonist ivuxolimab. The receptors were gathered from an adult with an advanced solid tumor such as melanoma, head and neck, liver or kidney cancer.

The chain couples TRBV7-2 to TRBJ1-2; 8 bases are shared with TRBD1. Germline CDR1 reads SGHTA; CDR2 reads FQGNSA. The CDR3 length is 18 residues. The V and J ends lost 0 bases and 1 base, in that order; junction bases with no gene match: 10. The CDR3 here is CASSLAVGTGPLNYGYTF. CDR3 nucleotides: TGTGCCAGCAGCTTAGCGGTGGGGACAGGACCCCTTAACTATGGCTACACCTTC.

The count of this clone is one. V gene TRBV19 combines with J gene TRBJ2-7, with 11 bases matching TRBD2. Germline trimming cut 1 base from V and 4 bases from J; bases unmatched to any gene: 9. The germline CDR1 and CDR2 sequences are LNHDA and SQIVND (reference sequence). CDR3 length: 17 residues. The DNA of the CDR3 is TGTGCCAGTAGTATAGCCTCCGGGACTAGCGGAGTATACGAGCAGTACTTC. Residues: CASSIASGTSGVYEQYF.

The chain couples TRBV6-1 to TRBJ2-2; D may match TRBD1 or TRBD2 (6 bases each). Trimming cost V 5 bases and J 6 bases, with 13 bases left between them. The length of the CDR3 is 14 residues. CDR1 is MNHNS, CDR2 SASEGT, per germline. The CDR3 protein is CASSPTGTPGELFF. The CDR3 coding sequence is TGTGCCAGCAGTCCCACAGGGACTCCCGGGGAGCTGTTTTTT.

This chain links TRBV18 with TRBJ1-1, with 8 bases identical to TRBD1. Germline loops: CDR1 KGHSH, CDR2 LQKENI. There are 17 residues in the CDR3. Trimming took 2 bases from V and 7 from J; bases not matched to a gene: 15. The CDR3: CASSPSISGDRYYEAFF. The CDR3 nucleotides are TGTGCCAGCTCACCATCTATTTCCGGGGACAGGTACTATGAAGCTTTCTTT.

V usage is TRBV6-1 and J usage is TRBJ1-3; D remains unclear. The CDR3 has 12 residues. Between the trimmed V and J ends, which lost 3 bases and 10 bases, there was a span of 10 bases. In germline, CDR1 is MNHNS, CDR2 SASEGT. The DNA for the CDR3 is TGTGCCAGCAGTGACGCTCAATGGACCATATATTTT. It yields the protein CASSDAQWTIYF.

The rearrangement links TRBV7-3 to TRBJ1-2; D might be TRBD1 (5 bases). Trimming removed 2 bases at V and 5 bases at J, with 6 bases between. The CDR3 loop spans 12 amino acids. Per germline, CDR1 SGHTA and CDR2 FQGTGA. The CDR3 region is CASSLGAYGYTF. DNA of the CDR3: TGTGCCAGCAGCTTAGGGGCATATGGCTACACCTTC. Using reference TRBV7-3 and TRBJ1-2 for the parts outside the CDR3, the full variable domain is GAGVSQTPSNKVTEKGKYVELRCDPISGHTALYWYRQSLGQGPEFLIYFQGTGAADDSGLPNDRFFAVRPEGSVSTLKIQRTERGDSAVYLCASSLGAYGYTFGSGTRLTVV.

This chain joins TRBV2 and TRBJ2-1, with TRBD1 matching over 8 bases. Germline CDR1 and CDR2: SNHLY and FYNNEI. This CDR3 is 16 amino acids long. V shed 9 bases and J 5 bases; nucleotides not matched to a gene: 15. The CDR3 DNA reads TGTGCCAGTTCCCTAGGAGGCTGGACAGGGCACAATGAGCAGTTCTTC. Protein sequence: CASSLGGWTGHNEQFF.

The chain employs TRBV13 and TRBJ1-5; no definite D call. CDR1 PRHDT and CDR2 FYEKMQ come from the germline V gene (reference sequence). The CDR3 loop spans 14 amino acids. With 3 bases removed from V and 4 bases from J, the gap between germline ends came to 10 bases. The CDR3 nucleotides are TGTGCCAGCAGCTTCGGGCGCATTAATCAGCCCCAGCATTTT. Residues: CASSFGRINQPQHF.

The V gene is TRBV5-1, the J gene TRBJ2-3; tentatively, D is TRBD1 or TRBD2 (5 bases each). With 2 bases removed from V and 2 bases from J, the gap between germline ends came to 12 bases. The length of the CDR3 is 15 residues. The germline V gene encodes CDR1 SGHRS and CDR2 YFSETQ. The CDR3, as DNA: TGCGCCAGCAGCTTCGGGACGCCTTACACAGATACGCAGTATTTT. Translation: CASSFGTPYTDTQYF. The whole variable domain, remainder taken from reference TRBV5-1 and TRBJ2-3, is KAGVTQTPRYLIKTRGQQVTLSCSPISGHRSVSWYQQTPGQGLQFLFEYFSETQRNKGNFPGRFSGRQFSNSRSEMNVSTLELGDSALYLCASSFGTPYTDTQYFGPGTRLTVL.

This rearrangement joins TRBV7-2 to TRBJ2-7; 9 bases align to TRBD1. The CDR3 runs 15 residues. Germline V CDR1 and CDR2: SGHTA, FQGNSA. The V gene end was trimmed by 2 bases and the J gene end by 3 bases; junction bases not matched to a gene: 5. CDR3 nucleotides: TGTGCCAGCAGCTTATGGGGACAGGGTCTCTACGAGCAGTACTTC. Protein product: CASSLWGQGLYEQYF.

This chain connects TRBV5-4 to TRBJ2-7; 9 nucleotides agree with TRBD2. The CDR3 is made up of 16 amino acids. The ends lost 6 bases at V and 6 bases at J; junction bases unmatched: 16. Germline V gives CDR1 SGHNT, CDR2 YYREEE (reference sequence). Here the CDR3 DNA reads TGTGCCAGCACCGATTTTTACCGAGCGGGGGGTGGCGAGCAGTACTTC. This sequence encodes CASTDFYRAGGGEQYF.

J is TRBJ1-2 and V is TRBV9; D is perhaps TRBD1 (5 bases). This CDR3 comprises 15 residues. Germline V gene sequence: CDR1 SGDLS, CDR2 YYNGEE. Trimming cost V 0 bases and J 4 bases, with 13 bases left between them. CDR3 loop: CASSVDAGLSYGYTF. The CDR3 nucleotides are TGTGCCAGCAGCGTAGATGCAGGGCTCAGCTATGGCTACACCTTC.

V usage is TRBV6-6 and J usage is TRBJ2-7, with D perhaps TRBD1 or TRBD2 (5 bases each). The CDR3 runs to 15 residues. Trimming took 1 base from V and 1 from J, leaving 11 bases between them. Per the germline V gene, CDR1 is MNHNY and CDR2 is SVGAGI (reference sequence). The CDR3 nucleotides are TGTGCCAGCAGTTACTACGGGACCGATTCCTACGAGCAGTACTTC. It yields the protein CASSYYGTDSYEQYF.

The chain uses TRBV30 and TRBJ2-7; 11 bases line up with TRBD1. Trimming took 3 bases from V and 6 from J; bases not matched to a gene: 10. There are 15 residues in the CDR3. CDR1 GTSNPN and CDR2 SVGIG come from the germline V gene (reference sequence). For the CDR3, the DNA is TGTGCCTGGAGACGGACAGGGGGCCATGTGGGCGAGCAGTACTTC. This gives the protein CAWRRTGGHVGEQYF.

This chain links TRBV7-6 with TRBJ2-7; 11 positions agree with TRBD2. CDR1 and CDR2 from the germline V gene are SGHVS and FNYEAQ. The CDR3 runs 18 residues. V lost 1 base and J lost 2; bases outside the gene matches: 10. Here the CDR3 reads CASSLDYGGSGRAYEQYF. The CDR3 DNA reads TGTGCCAGCAGCTTAGACTACGGGGGTAGCGGGAGGGCCTACGAGCAGTACTTC.

The CDR3 nucleotides are TGTGCCAGCAGCCCCCCGGGCATGAACACTGAAGCTTTCTTT. Amino acid sequence: CASSPPGMNTEAFF. The gene calls are TRBV7-9 and TRBJ1-1; D not resolved. Germline V lookup: CDR1 SEHNR, CDR2 FQNEAQ (reference sequence). The CDR3 spans 14 residues. V lost 5 bases and J lost 0, with 10 bases in between. Full variable domain (rest looked up from reference TRBV7-9 and TRBJ1-1): DTGVSQNPRHKITKRGQNVTFRCDPISEHNRLYWYRQTLGQGPEFLTYFQNEAQLEKSRLLSDRFSAERPKGSFSTLEIQRTEQGDSAMYLCASSPPGMNTEAFFGQGTRLTVV.

The J gene is TRBJ2-1, the V gene TRBV7-8; tentative D call: TRBD2 (6 bases). The V and J ends lost 5 bases and 4 bases respectively, with 15 bases between them. The CDR3 covers 15 residues. Germline CDR1 is SGHVS and CDR2 is FQNEAQ. CDR3 protein: CASSVRTGDYNEQFF. The CDR3 coding sequence is TGTGCCAGCAGCGTCCGGACGGGAGATTACAATGAGCAGTTCTTC.

The gene calls are TRBV28 and TRBJ2-5; the D call may be TRBD1 or TRBD2 (5 bases each). Germline loops: CDR1 MDHEN, CDR2 SYDVKM. Trimming pared 7 bases from V and 5 bases from J, leaving 17 bases between. This CDR3 is 14 amino acids long. The DNA of the CDR3 is TGTGCCAGCAAGGGGACGGCTCGTGGGGAGACCCAGTACTTC. Encoded protein: CASKGTARGETQYF.

J is TRBJ2-7 and V is TRBV6-5; 10 positions agree with TRBD2. The CDR3 covers 16 residues. The germline CDR1 and CDR2 sequences are MNHEY and SVGAGI. Trimming removed 4 bases from V and 1 base from J; junction bases left unmatched: 7. The CDR3 DNA is TGTGCCAGCAGTTCATTCGGGACTAGCGATTCCTACGAGCAGTACTTC. Translating gives CASSSFGTSDSYEQYF.

This clone was detected once. CDR3 sequence reads: CASMRQGNQPQHF. In DNA, the CDR3 is TGTGCCAGCATGAGACAGGGCAATCAGCCCCAGCATTTT. V is TRBV6-1 and J is TRBJ1-5, with D perhaps TRBD1 (6 bases). CDR1 is MNHNS and CDR2 is SASEGT in the germline V gene. This CDR3 contains 13 residues. Trimming took 7 bases from V and 2 from J, leaving 9 bases between them.

Only one count was recorded for this clone. The chain combines TRBV5-1 with TRBJ2-5; no definite D call. Per germline, CDR1 SGHRS and CDR2 YFSETQ. V shed 4 bases and J shed 1 base, with 5 bases lying between them. This CDR3 is built from 12 residues. The CDR3 here is CASSRSQETQYF. DNA for the CDR3: TGCGCCAGCAGCCGGAGCCAAGAGACCCAGTACTTC.

The sample holds a few counts of this clone. The chain uses TRBV7-9 and TRBJ1-1, with unresolved D. The V gene lost 6 bases and the J gene lost 8 bases, with 10 bases spanning the gap. The CDR3 is 11 residues long. The germline CDR1 and CDR2 sequences are SEHNR and FQNEAQ (reference sequence). CDR3 amino acids: CASRQQLEAFF. CDR3 sequence (DNA): TGTGCCAGCAGACAACAGCTAGAAGCTTTCTTT.

This chain links TRBV6-5 with TRBJ1-2, with 9 bases lining up with TRBD1. Germline V CDR1 and CDR2: MNHEY, SVGAGI. CDR3 length: 13 residues. V dropped 5 bases and J dropped 7; count of bases not matched to a gene: 5. CDR3 nucleotide sequence: TGTGCCAGCAGTCCCGGGACAGGGACTGGCTACACCTTC. Encoded protein: CASSPGTGTGYTF.

J is TRBJ1-2 and V is TRBV19; D might be TRBD1 (6 bases). Trimming removed 3 bases at V and 2 bases at J, with 13 bases between. The CDR3 runs to 15 residues. In germline, CDR1 is LNHDA, CDR2 SQIVND (reference sequence). The CDR3 DNA reads TGTGCCAGTAGTATTGTGACAGGATCCAACTATGGCTACACCTTC. Translated: CASSIVTGSNYGYTF.